This T cell receptor (beta chain) was identified during a study of shared clonotypes between healthy human individuals. Study conclusions and caveats: Although depth was large, rarefaction showed that sequencing of the sorted subsets was incomplete.

The protocol was immunoSEQ multiplex PCR, while the TCRdb copy is restricted to in-frame clones and leaves out a portion. The sample lists 2 million to 2.5 million clones; around 95% were seen once. About this clone: Its antigen is unidentified.

This receptor was obtained from a man aged 18 to 29 in good health. The specimen sequenced was naive CD4+ T cells sorted from blood. Subset: CD45RA+ positively selected.

The chain's CDR3 is CASSEGTFVGGELFF. In DNA, the CDR3 is TGTGCCAGCAGTGAAGGGACTTTCGTTGGCGGGGAGCTGTTTTTT. The gene calls are TRBV2 and TRBJ2-2, with D perhaps matching TRBD2 (5 bases). Germline V lookup: CDR1 SNHLY, CDR2 FYNNEI. The CDR3 is 15 amino acids. Trimming pared 1 base from V and 7 bases from J, leaving 13 bases between.